One and the same sample provided the 22 T cell receptor beta chains below, sequenced in a study of blood T cells in healthy people across ages. Through a sample-barcoded 5' primer and a J-beta primer mix, a second PCR was run for roughly 7 to 11 cycles. Using its own MiXCR run on the 5' RACE reads, TCRdb lists one record per CDR3 protein. The sample lists around 1,500,000 distinct CDR3 sequences; roughly 27% were seen once. Sequencing was performed on blood. These receptors originate from a woman aged 30 to 39 in good health.

This clonotype was observed a handful of times. The rearrangement uses TRBV10-3 and TRBJ2-1; the match to TRBD2 covers 7 bases. V lost 10 bases to trimming and J lost 7 bases; unmatched junction nucleotides: 13. This CDR3 has 14 amino acids. Germline-derived CDR1 and CDR2 are ENHRY and SYGVKD. The CDR3 reads CATSPGRERNEQFF. The CDR3 DNA is TGTGCCACCAGCCCAGGGCGGGAGAGAAATGAGCAGTTCTTC.

The CDR3 is CAIGRTSGRTDTQYF. In DNA form, the CDR3 reads TGTGCCATCGGGAGGACTAGCGGCCGCACAGATACGCAGTATTTT. The chain combines TRBV10-3 with TRBJ2-3; TRBD2 aligns across 10 bases. CDR3 length: 15 amino acids. The ends lost 8 bases at V and 1 base at J; junction bases unmatched: 6. The germline CDR1 and CDR2 sequences are ENHRY and SYGVKD.

This clonotype was counted only a few times. V gene TRBV29-1 combines with J gene TRBJ2-3, with TRBD2 matching 7 bases. The CDR3 consists of 17 residues. Losses at the gene ends were 4 bases for V and 2 bases for J; bases not matched to a gene: 15. Germline lookup yields CDR1 SQVTM and CDR2 ANQGSEA. The CDR3 loop is CSVVAGVSPSSTDTQYF. As DNA, the CDR3 is TGCAGCGTTGTGGCGGGGGTCTCCCCTTCCTCCACAGATACGCAGTATTTT.

The V and J genes are TRBV5-1 and TRBJ2-1; TRBD1 agrees at 7 bases. This CDR3 is 16 amino acids long. Germline-derived CDR1 and CDR2 are SGHRS and YFSETQ. V lost 2 bases and J lost 7; bases outside the gene matches: 12. The CDR3 region has the DNA TGCGCCAGCAGCTTAGCCGGGACAGAGGCAGAAAATGAGCAGTTCTTC. Translated: CASSLAGTEAENEQFF. Using reference TRBV5-1 and TRBJ2-1 for the parts outside the CDR3, the full variable domain is KAGVTQTPRYLIKTRGQQVTLSCSPISGHRSVSWYQQTPGQGLQFLFEYFSETQRNKGNFPGRFSGRQFSNSRSEMNVSTLELGDSALYLCASSLAGTEAENEQFFGPGTRLTVL.

This clonotype has at least ten counts. The rearrangement links TRBV20-1 to TRBJ2-7; D is ambiguous. Per the germline V gene, CDR1 is DFQATT and CDR2 is SNEGSKA (reference sequence). The CDR3 runs 14 residues. V was trimmed by 3 bases and J by 5 bases, leaving 17 bases between them. The chain's CDR3 is CSASQPLLLNEQYF. For the CDR3, the DNA is TGCAGTGCTAGCCAGCCTCTACTCTTGAACGAGCAGTACTTC.

The chain links TRBV5-1 to TRBJ1-1; D ambiguous. V lost 6 bases, J lost 1 base, and 16 bases lay in between. CDR1 and CDR2 from the germline V gene are SGHRS and YFSETQ. This CDR3 comprises 15 residues. CDR3 sequence: CASIPVTGRNTEAFF. The CDR3 nucleotides read TGCGCCAGCATTCCGGTCACGGGGAGGAACACTGAAGCTTTCTTT.

This sequence joins TRBV20-1 and TRBJ2-3; TRBD2 might be the D (6 bases). The germline CDR1 and CDR2 sequences are DFQATT and SNEGSKA (reference sequence). The CDR3 is 17 amino acids. The ends were cut back, 4 bases at V and 1 base at J, with 21 bases in the middle. In DNA form, the CDR3 reads TGCAGTGCTAACACCCTCGGGGGTGGTCGAGGCACAGATACGCAGTATTTT. Amino acid sequence: CSANTLGGGRGTDTQYF.

This clonotype was detected a few times. The rearrangement uses TRBV12-3 or TRBV12-4 and TRBJ1-2, with 9 bases that match TRBD1. J lost 9 bases, V lost 6 bases, and 14 bases had no gene match. The CDR3 is 15 residues long. The chain's CDR3 is CASSFLTPGQGSYTF. The CDR3 nucleotides are TGTGCCAGCAGCTTCCTGACCCCGGGACAGGGAAGCTACACCTTC.

The chain recombines TRBV6-5 with TRBJ2-1, with TRBD2 identical over 7 bases. Looked up from germline, CDR1 is MNHEY and CDR2 is SVGAGI. The CDR3 consists of 15 residues. The V segment lost 6 bases and the J segment 0 bases; nucleotides outside the gene matches: 5. The CDR3, as DNA: TGTGCCAGCAGCCGGGCTAGCGGCTCCTACAATGAGCAGTTCTTC. This translates into CASSRASGSYNEQFF.

This clonotype has a handful of counts. The chain has TRBV20-1 and TRBJ2-1; 8 nucleotides line up with TRBD1. The CDR3 has 15 amino acids. Losses at the gene ends were 5 bases for V and 5 bases for J; bases not matched to a gene: 11. Germline CDR1 is DFQATT and CDR2 is SNEGSKA (reference sequence). In DNA form, the CDR3 reads TGCAGTGCTCCTAGGACAGGGTCTTCCCACAATGAGCAGTTCTTC. As protein: CSAPRTGSSHNEQFF.

The V call is TRBV2, the J call TRBJ2-7; D not resolved. Per the germline V gene, CDR1 is SNHLY and CDR2 is FYNNEI. V dropped 3 bases and J dropped 2 bases, with 11 bases sitting between them. The CDR3 loop spans 14 amino acids. CDR3 amino acids: CASSDDRRPYEQYF. The CDR3 DNA follows: TGTGCCAGCAGTGACGATCGGCGGCCCTACGAGCAGTACTTC.

The CDR3 loop reads CASAVNEQFF. The CDR3 DNA reads TGTGCCTCGGCAGTGAATGAGCAGTTCTTC. J is TRBJ2-1 and V is TRBV30, with D hard to call. Germline CDR1 reads GTSNPN; CDR2 reads SVGIG (reference sequence). Between the trimmed V and J ends, which lost 7 bases and 7 bases, there was a span of 8 bases. The CDR3 consists of 10 residues.

The chain carries TRBV20-1 and TRBJ1-6, with 8 positions matching TRBD1. The V gene's germline CDR1 is DFQATT and CDR2 SNEGSKA (reference sequence). This CDR3 contains 14 residues. The V segment lost 3 bases and the J segment 10 bases; nucleotides outside the gene matches: 8. In DNA, the CDR3 is TGCAGTGCTAGTACCGGGACAGGAGGATCACCCCTCCACTTT. Its protein is CSASTGTGGSPLHF.

The chain is built from TRBV18 and TRBJ2-3; 7 bases are shared with TRBD1. From germline, CDR1 is KGHSH and CDR2 LQKENI. This CDR3 region has 15 residues. With 4 bases clipped from V and 0 bases from J, the junction kept 4 bases outside the gene matches. The CDR3 region is CASSRDSLSTDTQYF. The CDR3 nucleotides read TGTGCCAGCTCACGGGACAGCTTGAGCACAGATACGCAGTATTTT. Complete variable domain (other parts from reference TRBV18 and TRBJ2-3): NAGVMQNPRHLVRRRGQEARLRCSPMKGHSHVYWYRQLPEEGLKFMVYLQKENIIDESGMPKERFSAEFPKEGPSILRIQQVVRGDSAAYFCASSRDSLSTDTQYFGPGTRLTVL.

This rearrangement joins TRBV28 to TRBJ2-7, with TRBD1 identical over 8 bases. The CDR3 extends over 14 amino acids. Germline values: CDR1 MDHEN, CDR2 SYDVKM. V shed 5 bases and J 10 bases; nucleotides not matched to a gene: 13. The CDR3 is CASSDQGATEAQYF. In nucleotides, the CDR3 is TGTGCCAGCAGTGATCAGGGGGCTACAGAGGCCCAGTACTTC.

As to this clonotype: The junction departs from germline at one end; a sequencing error may be responsible. This sequence joins TRBV10-3 and TRBJ2-1; 7 nucleotides match TRBD2. Germline loops: CDR1 ENHRY, CDR2 SYGVKD. This CDR3 region has 15 residues. The CDR3 DNA follows: TGTACCATCAGTGAGTCGGGAGGAGCCTACAATGAGCAGTTCTTC. Translating gives CTISESGGAYNEQFF.

Comment on this clonotype: One end of the junction fails to match germline, which may point to a read error. The chain uses TRBV18 and TRBJ2-5; D ambiguous. The better agreement between TRBJ2-7 and the DNA end casts doubt on the J call. The germline V gene has CDR1 KGHSH and CDR2 LQKENI. The CDR3 length is 14 residues. DNA of the CDR3: TGTGCCAGCCCACCACCGGCGGTGACCTACGAGCAGTACTTC. It yields the protein CASPPPAVTYEQYF.

This sequence joins TRBV14 and TRBJ2-1, with D maybe TRBD1 (5 bases). The CDR3 runs 13 residues. Germline V gene sequence: CDR1 SGHDN, CDR2 FVKESK. V lost 0 bases to trimming and J lost 10 bases, with 10 bases between them. CDR3: CASSQDWGREQFF. Written as DNA, the CDR3 is TGTGCCAGCAGCCAAGACTGGGGCCGGGAGCAGTTCTTC.

V usage is TRBV20-1 and J usage is TRBJ2-3; the match to TRBD2 covers 11 bases. Unmatched junction bases numbered 6, after V lost 3 bases and J lost 7 bases. Per the germline V gene, CDR1 is DFQATT and CDR2 is SNEGSKA (reference sequence). The CDR3 runs 14 residues. The CDR3: CSASSGLAAHTQYF. DNA for the CDR3: TGCAGTGCTAGTTCGGGACTAGCGGCCCATACGCAGTATTTT.

This clonotype showed up just a few times. The chain combines TRBV3-1 with TRBJ2-3; D is ambiguous. V lost 5 bases and J lost 6, with 12 bases in between. The CDR3 spans 13 residues. CDR1 is LGHDT, CDR2 YNNKEL, per germline (reference sequence). The CDR3 DNA follows: TGTGCCAGCAGCTCACTCCGGATCGATACGCAGTATTTT. It yields the protein CASSSLRIDTQYF.

The V call is TRBV5-1, the J call TRBJ1-4; D might be TRBD1 (5 bases). There are 15 residues in the CDR3. Between the trimmed V and J ends, which lost 3 bases and 3 bases, there was a span of 12 bases. Germline CDR1 is SGHRS and CDR2 is YFSETQ. CDR3 nucleotides: TGCGCCAGCAGCTGGGGGATAGGGGCTAATGAAAAACTGTTTTTT. It codes for CASSWGIGANEKLFF.

In its sample, this clonotype was seen a few times. A much larger clone lies one base from this, so it may be a read error. The chain combines TRBV20-1 with TRBJ2-5; D remains unclear. Germline V gene sequence: CDR1 DFQATT, CDR2 SNEGSKA (reference sequence). This CDR3 comprises 11 residues. The CDR3 nucleotides read TGCAGGGCTAATGTGGGTGAGACCCAGTACTTC. Protein: CRANVGETQYF.